Below, 5 T cell receptor beta chains from the same sample are listed, as sequenced in a study of blood T cell repertoires in COVID-19 (TCRdb year 2020). Receptor amplification or capture employed the immunoSEQ multiplex PCR assay. Not all clones reach the TCRdb copy of this immuneACCESS table, which keeps in-frame sequences only. Checked studies attribute under half of the gap to unresolved V genes and leave the rest unexplained. This sample gives 23,000 or so clones in total; about four fifths of them show up just once. The ten largest clonotypes hold 6.5% to 8.5% of the sample. Sequenced: peripheral blood. All receptors come from a human donor in a cohort sampled during active COVID-19.

V and J are TRBV5-1 and TRBJ2-7; no firm D call. V lost 4 bases to trimming and J lost 5 bases, with 16 bases between them. There are 14 residues in the CDR3. Germline V CDR1 and CDR2: SGHRS, YFSETQ. CDR3 loop: CASSRNGFVDEQYF. The CDR3 region has the DNA TGCGCCAGCAGCCGGAACGGGTTCGTGGACGAGCAGTACTTC.

The rearrangement joins TRBV28 to TRBJ2-7, with TRBD1 identical over 8 bases. The CDR3 totals 12 residues. V lost 6 bases and J lost 2; bases outside the gene matches: 0. CDR1 is MDHEN and CDR2 is SYDVKM in the germline V gene. The CDR3, as DNA: TGTGCCAGCAGACAGGGGGCCTACGAGCAGTACTTC. It encodes CASRQGAYEQYF. Looking up the rest from reference TRBV28 and TRBJ2-7 gives the full variable domain: DVKVTQSSRYLVKRTGEKVFLECVQDMDHENMFWYRQDPGLGLRLIYFSYDVKMKEKGDIPEGYSVSREKKERFSLILESASTNQTSMYLCASRQGAYEQYFGPGTRLTVT.

The chain carries TRBV2 and TRBJ1-1; TRBD1 is a possible D gene (5 bases). The CDR3 is 13 amino acids. From germline, CDR1 is SNHLY and CDR2 FYNNEI. The ends were cut back, 7 bases at V and 3 bases at J, with 12 bases in the middle. The CDR3 bases are TGTGCCAGCAACGGGGGACCCTACACTGAAGCTTTCTTT. It is translated as CASNGGPYTEAFF. The complete variable domain, with remaining parts taken from reference TRBV2 and TRBJ1-1, reads EPEVTQTPSHQVTQMGQEVILRCVPISNHLYFYWYRQILGQKVEFLVSFYNNEISEKSEIFDDQFSVERPDGSNFTLKIRSTKLEDSAMYFCASNGGPYTEAFFGQGTRLTVV.

This sequence joins TRBV29-1 and TRBJ1-4; 7 positions agree with TRBD1. The CDR3 spans 15 residues. Germline V gives CDR1 SQVTM, CDR2 ANQGSEA. V was pared by 2 bases and J by 0 bases, with 3 bases of the junction left unmatched. The CDR3 protein is CSVETGTATNEKLFF. The CDR3 DNA reads as TGCAGCGTTGAAACGGGGACAGCAACTAATGAAAAACTGTTTTTT. Using reference TRBV29-1 and TRBJ1-4 for the parts outside the CDR3, the full variable domain is SAVISQKPSRDICQRGTSLTIQCQVDSQVTMMFWYRQQPGQSLTLIATANQGSEATYESGFVIDKFPISRPNLTFSTLTVSNMSPEDSSIYLCSVETGTATNEKLFFGSGTQLSVL.

V usage is TRBV30 and J usage is TRBJ2-7, with TRBD2 identical over 7 bases. The CDR3 totals 16 residues. V trimming: 5 bases; J trimming: 0 bases; junction bases outside the gene matches: 13. The germline gives CDR1 GTSNPN, CDR2 SVGIG (reference sequence). The CDR3 loop is CAWRPHGGWSSYEQYF. CDR3 coding DNA: TGTGCCTGGCGGCCCCACGGGGGGTGGTCCTCCTACGAGCAGTACTTC.